The text below deals with one T cell receptor (beta chain). Its specificity is not known. The data were obtained in a study of siplizumab effects on memory and regulatory T cells. Study-level results: Naive T cells apparently outstripped memory cells in diversity and seemed major alloresponse contributors. Solely a minor proportion of alloreactive clones could be assigned to unstimulated subsets. Only a minority of proliferating CD4+ or CD8+ clones had an assignable naive or memory phenotype, with roughly 80-97% lacking one.

Repertoires were generated with immunoSEQ multiplex PCR, while TCRdb's copy carries only in-frame clones and drops some. The table shows more than 45,000 clones, with around 97% occurring only once. TEMRA, effector memory, memory and naive subsets, all unstimulated, were sequenced in three donor pairs. The germline V and J ends were trimmed by 5 bases and 5 bases, with 10 bases remaining between them. The CDR3 covers 11 residues. Germline V gene sequence: CDR1 SQVTM, CDR2 ANQGSEA. Sequencing used naive CD4+ T cells sorted from blood. J is TRBJ2-7 and V is TRBV29-1; D uncertain. The origin of this receptor is a human donor in good health. The CDR3 region has the DNA TGCAGCGTTTACGGGTACCACGAGCAGTACTTC. Protein product: CSVYGYHEQYF.